This T cell receptor (beta chain) appears in the sequencing data of a study of early T cells in non-severe SARS-CoV-2 infection. Study in general: Sequencing of unsorted whole blood was done on bulk RNA, leaving chains unpaired.

Individual cDNA molecules received unique molecular identifiers during library preparation. TCRdb passed the 5' RACE reads through MiXCR, listing each CDR3 protein once. This sample carries 34,000 or so distinct CDR3 sequences, 8% to 9.5% of them seen once, and the ten largest clones take roughly 13%. CDR3 size: 13 residues. Trimming removed 5 bases from V and 0 bases from J, with 7 bases in between. The germline V gene encodes CDR1 SGHNT and CDR2 YYREEE (reference sequence). Turning to this clonotype: Its target is not known.

Study-level results: A preference for anti-spike CD8 responses marked VDJdb matching, which missed private and CD4 specificities.

V gene TRBV5-4 combines with J gene TRBJ2-3; no reliable D call. Sequencing was performed on whole blood. This sequence originates from an adult who was a healthcare worker with PCR-confirmed SARS-CoV-2 infection or an uninfected control (not recorded which). The CDR3: CASRPWSTDTQYF. As DNA, the CDR3 is TGTGCCAGCAGGCCTTGGAGCACAGATACGCAGTATTTT.